This TCR beta chain was recovered during a study of blood T cell repertoires in COVID-19. Turning to the study itself: Spain, Italy and the United States supplied samples that represented acute and convalescent COVID-19. T cells, B-cell-depleted T cells, or PBMCs provided the cDNA or gDNA that served as material.

Study processing details: Reference gene primer amplification gave nucleated cell count estimates. Libraries were prepared by immunoSEQ multiplex PCR; TCRdb keeps only in-frame clonotypes and omits some of them. V and J calls and clone size come straight from that table; D and trimming were deduced from the DNA. Of 85,000 to 130,000 clones listed, about 89% were seen once; the top ten hold more than 14%. The clonotype was recovered from a man between 50 and 59 years old with acute or convalescent COVID-19. Sequencing input: peripheral blood.

CDR3 in DNA: TGTGCCAGCAGTTTCCAAGTAGCGGGAAATAAAAACATTCAGTACTTC. It encodes CASSFQVAGNKNIQYF. This chain connects TRBV28 to TRBJ2-4, with TRBD2 matching over 8 bases. CDR3 length: 16 amino acids. Trimming took 3 bases from V and 4 from J; bases not matched to a gene: 8. CDR1 and CDR2 from the germline V gene are MDHEN and SYDVKM.